This entry describes one T cell receptor (beta chain). What it recognizes is unknown. One entry per CDR3 protein results from TCRdb running MiXCR on the reads. The repertoire holds about 65,000 distinct CDR3 sequences, with around 49% as singletons. This sample is drawn from a study of type 1 regulatory T cells. Across the study: T-allo10 is a Tr1-enriched, alloantigen-specific CD4 T cell product made in vitro.

General study results and limits: Compared with non-Tr1 cells, Tr1 cells showed a narrower TCR repertoire.

The sequence derives from a human donor in good health. Sample: cultured non-Tr1 T cells, either the whole culture or a sorted T cell fraction (not recorded which).

CDR3 amino acids: CASSDGTKRHQFF. In DNA form, the CDR3 reads TGTGCCAGCAGTGATGGGACGAAGAGACATCAGTTCTTC. The chain employs TRBV6-1 and TRBJ2-1; D assignment may be TRBD1 or TRBD2 (5 bases each). CDR1 and CDR2 from the germline V gene are MNHNS and SASEGT. CDR3 size: 13 residues. V gave up 3 bases and J gave up 13 bases, with 16 bases separating them.